The 20 T cell receptor beta chains given below trace back to one sample, sequenced in a study of T cell responses to AZD1222 COVID-19 vaccine. Clones were read by immunoSEQ multiplex PCR, and TCRdb kept only the in-frame ones, dropping some. The table records about 60,000 clones, more than 80% of them present only once. The starting material was peripheral blood, obtained on day 0 of MenACWY control vaccination. The receptors originated from an adult in good health.

This rearrangement joins TRBV24-1 to TRBJ2-3, with D perhaps matching TRBD1 or TRBD2 (5 bases each). CDR3 length equals 13 residues. Germline assignment: CDR1 KGHDR and CDR2 SFDVKD. Trimming stripped 6 bases from V and 2 bases from J, with 8 bases between. Written as DNA, the CDR3 is TGTGCCACCAGTAGGGACCCCACAGATACGCAGTATTTT. Its protein product is CATSRDPTDTQYF.

V gene TRBV7-2 combines with J gene TRBJ2-7; 9 bases are shared with TRBD2. Looked up from germline, CDR1 is SGHTA and CDR2 is FQGNSA. The CDR3 loop spans 14 amino acids. The junction had 4 bases not matched to a gene; V was cut back by 1 base and J by 6 bases. The DNA of the CDR3 is TGTGCCAGCAGCTTAGAAGGACTAGCGCGCGAGCAGTACTTC. This encodes CASSLEGLAREQYF.

The chain recombines TRBV5-6 with TRBJ2-7; D unresolved. V shed 4 bases and J shed 0 bases, with 5 bases lying between them. CDR3 length: 12 residues. The germline CDR1 and CDR2 sequences are SGHDT and YYEEEE. CDR3 region: CASSLYSYEQYF. Here the CDR3 DNA reads TGTGCCAGCAGCCTTTACTCCTACGAGCAGTACTTC.

The chain uses TRBV3-1 (or the pseudogene TRBV3-2) and TRBJ2-5; the D gene could be TRBD1 or TRBD2 (5 bases each). V shed 4 bases and J shed 5 bases, with 11 bases lying between them. The CDR3 is made up of 13 amino acids. The V gene's germline CDR1 is LGHDT and CDR2 YNNKEL (reference sequence). The CDR3 DNA reads as TGTGCCAGCAGCCGAGACAGAGGGGAGACCCAGTACTTC. Translating it yields CASSRDRGETQYF.

This chain connects TRBV24-1 to TRBJ2-2, with a possible D match to TRBD2 (6 bases). The germline V and J ends were trimmed by 5 bases and 4 bases, with 25 bases remaining between them. Germline V gene lookup returns CDR1 KGHDR and CDR2 SFDVKD. CDR3 length: 19 amino acids. The CDR3 bases are TGTGCCACCAGTGCCCTGTGGGGGGACCCGGGTCGAGGCACCGGGGAGCTGTTTTTT. It codes for CATSALWGDPGRGTGELFF.

The V call is TRBV10-3, the J call TRBJ2-1; 9 nucleotides line up with TRBD1. V shed 7 bases and J 3 bases; nucleotides not matched to a gene: 16. Germline loops: CDR1 ENHRY, CDR2 SYGVKD. The length of the CDR3 is 18 residues. The CDR3: CAITNHPGQGTNYNEQFF. The CDR3 DNA reads TGTGCCATCACCAACCATCCGGGACAGGGTACCAACTACAATGAGCAGTTCTTC.

The V call is TRBV5-1, the J call TRBJ1-4, with D possibly being TRBD1 (5 bases). With 0 bases removed from V and 4 bases from J, the gap between germline ends came to 10 bases. The germline gives CDR1 SGHRS, CDR2 YFSETQ. This CDR3 region has 15 residues. CDR3 loop: CASSLASGSNEKLFF. CDR3 in DNA: TGCGCCAGCAGCTTGGCCTCAGGGAGTAATGAAAAACTGTTTTTT.

V and J are TRBV20-1 and TRBJ2-3; 13 nucleotides align to TRBD2. V lost 3 bases, J lost 0 bases, and 9 bases stayed unmatched. CDR1 DFQATT and CDR2 SNEGSKA come from the germline V gene (reference sequence). The CDR3 has 18 residues. For the CDR3, the DNA is TGCAGTGCTAGTTCCCCGGGACTAGCGGGACCTAGCACAGATACGCAGTATTTT. This encodes CSASSPGLAGPSTDTQYF.

V is TRBV5-4 and J is TRBJ2-6; D gene ambiguous. Trimming shortened V by 1 base and J by 0 bases, and 11 bases separated the two germline ends. Looked up from germline, CDR1 is SGHNT and CDR2 is YYREEE (reference sequence). This CDR3 is built from 17 residues. CDR3 sequence (DNA): TGTGCCAGCAGCTTGCGGGTCAGCCCCTCTGGGGCCAACGTCCTGACTTTC. It is translated as CASSLRVSPSGANVLTF. Looking up the rest from reference TRBV5-4 and TRBJ2-6 gives the full variable domain: ETGVTQSPTHLIKTRGQQVTLRCSSQSGHNTVSWYQQALGQGPQFIFQYYREEENGRGNFPPRFSGLQFPNYSSELNVNALELDDSALYLCASSLRVSPSGANVLTFGAGSRLTVL.

The rearrangement joins TRBV7-9 to TRBJ2-2, with 8 positions matching TRBD1. CDR3 length: 15 amino acids. The V gene end was trimmed by 5 bases and the J gene end by 6 bases; junction bases not matched to a gene: 8. The germline CDR1 and CDR2 sequences are SEHNR and FQNEAQ (reference sequence). The CDR3 here is CASSPSGQEAGELFF. CDR3 nucleotide sequence: TGTGCCAGCAGCCCATCGGGACAGGAGGCCGGGGAGCTGTTTTTT.

The genes are TRBV29-1 and TRBJ2-1; D unclear. From germline, CDR1 is SQVTM and CDR2 ANQGSEA. This CDR3 has 15 residues. V was shortened by 7 bases and J by 9 bases, with 25 bases between the two germline ends. CDR3 bases: TGCAGCGCCGTTGTGCCCATCGCTCGGTCAGGTGAGCAGTTCTTC. Translation: CSAVVPIARSGEQFF.

This clone turned up a few times. The chain combines TRBV18 with TRBJ2-1; D possibly corresponds to TRBD2 (5 bases). Germline-derived CDR1 and CDR2 are KGHSH and LQKENI. The V end lost 2 bases, the J end lost 3 bases, and 8 bases lay between the germline ends. This CDR3 comprises 14 residues. CDR3 in DNA: TGTGCCAGCTCACCAGAGCGGAACTACAATGAGCAGTTCTTC. It encodes CASSPERNYNEQFF.

A single count supports this clone. This chain uses TRBV7-2 with TRBJ2-7; 7 nucleotides line up with TRBD2. Trimming removed 3 bases from V and 3 bases from J; junction bases left unmatched: 17. Per germline, CDR1 SGHTA and CDR2 FQGNSA. This CDR3 is built from 18 residues. CDR3 residues: CASSFTRGSPSRIYEQYF. The CDR3 DNA reads as TGTGCCAGCAGCTTTACTCGCGGGAGCCCATCAAGGATCTACGAGCAGTACTTC.

The chain is built from TRBV2 and TRBJ2-5; D may match TRBD1 or TRBD2 (5 bases each). CDR3 length: 12 residues. With 11 bases removed from V and 4 bases from J, the gap between germline ends came to 14 bases. Per the germline V gene, CDR1 is SNHLY and CDR2 is FYNNEI. CDR3 bases: TGTGCCGGGGGTGAGGCCCCAGAGACCCAGTACTTC. Its protein is CAGGEAPETQYF.

J is TRBJ2-3 and V is TRBV5-1; 7 nucleotides agree with TRBD2. V gave up 0 bases and J gave up 2 bases; unmatched junction bases: 6. From germline, CDR1 is SGHRS and CDR2 YFSETQ. The CDR3 runs to 16 residues. The CDR3 DNA reads TGCGCCAGCAGCTTGGCCACTAGCGCGAACACAGATACGCAGTATTTT. It translates to CASSLATSANTDTQYF.

The chain recombines TRBV19 with TRBJ1-2; a weak D match, TRBD1 (6 bases). Germline CDR1 reads LNHDA; CDR2 reads SQIVND (reference sequence). The CDR3 contains 12 residues. V gave up 7 bases and J gave up 8 bases, with 14 bases separating them. The CDR3 coding sequence is TGTGCCAGTATCCCAACAGGGTTGGGCTACACCTTC. Translation gives CASIPTGLGYTF.

The V call is TRBV6-5, the J call TRBJ2-2, with D unresolved. The CDR3 contains 11 residues. In germline, CDR1 is MNHEY, CDR2 SVGAGI. Between the trimmed V and J ends, which lost 8 bases and 4 bases, there was a span of 5 bases. The CDR3 region has the DNA TGTGCCAGCCTAGGCACCGGGGAGCTGTTTTTT. This sequence encodes CASLGTGELFF.

This chain joins TRBV7-9 and TRBJ2-1; 10 nucleotides match TRBD1. Trimming removed 0 bases from V and 4 bases from J; junction bases left unmatched: 9. This CDR3 contains 18 residues. Germline CDR1 is SEHNR and CDR2 is FQNEAQ (reference sequence). CDR3 residues: CASSLAGTGVPSYNEQFF. In DNA, the CDR3 is TGTGCCAGCAGCTTAGCCGGGACAGGGGTCCCCTCTTACAATGAGCAGTTCTTC.

The gene calls are TRBV2 and TRBJ1-5, with D maybe TRBD1 (6 bases). Germline loops: CDR1 SNHLY, CDR2 FYNNEI. This CDR3 region has 15 residues. V lost 7 bases to trimming and J lost 6 bases, with 19 bases between them. The CDR3 sequence: CASNPGVTVGQPQHF. CDR3 coding DNA: TGTGCCAGCAACCCAGGGGTGACTGTAGGTCAGCCCCAGCATTTT.

V and J are TRBV29-1 and TRBJ2-1, with no clear D. The germline gives CDR1 SQVTM, CDR2 ANQGSEA. The CDR3 extends over 14 amino acids. The germline V and J ends were trimmed by 7 bases and 2 bases, with 15 bases remaining between them. The CDR3, as DNA: TGCAGCGGTGGAAGTAGCTTCCCCTACAATGAGCAGTTCTTC. As protein: CSGGSSFPYNEQFF.